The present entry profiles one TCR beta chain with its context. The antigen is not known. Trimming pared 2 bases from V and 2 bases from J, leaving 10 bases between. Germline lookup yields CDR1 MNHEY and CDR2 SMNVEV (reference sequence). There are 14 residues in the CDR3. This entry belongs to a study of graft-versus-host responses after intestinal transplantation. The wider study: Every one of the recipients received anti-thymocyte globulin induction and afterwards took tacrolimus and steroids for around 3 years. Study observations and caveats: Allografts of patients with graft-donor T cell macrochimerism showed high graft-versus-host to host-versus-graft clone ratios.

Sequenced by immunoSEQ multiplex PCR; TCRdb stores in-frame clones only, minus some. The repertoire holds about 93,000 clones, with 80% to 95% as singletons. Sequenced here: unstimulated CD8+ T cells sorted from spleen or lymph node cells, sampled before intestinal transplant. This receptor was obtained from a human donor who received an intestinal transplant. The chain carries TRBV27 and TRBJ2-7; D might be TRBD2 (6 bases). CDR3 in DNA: TGTGCCAGCAGTTTAGCGGGACCAGCCTACGAGCAGTACTTC. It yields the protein CASSLAGPAYEQYF.